This entry features one T cell receptor beta chain sequence. This CDR3 has 13 residues. Trimming shortened V by 7 bases and J by 6 bases, and 16 bases separated the two germline ends. CDR1 and CDR2 from the germline V gene are GTSNPN and SVGIG (reference sequence). This record comes from a study of T cell changes during pregnancy in multiple sclerosis. Repertoires were generated with immunoSEQ multiplex PCR, while TCRdb's copy carries only in-frame clones and drops some. Among over 45,000 clones listed, roughly nine tenths were seen once. The sequencing used CD4+ T cells from peripheral blood mononuclear cells, collected in the second trimester of pregnancy. The chain joins TRBV30 to TRBJ2-1; D is perhaps TRBD2 (7 bases). This clonotype was obtained from a female donor with multiple sclerosis, enrolled in a pregnancy study. Here the CDR3 reads CASRGAGANEQFF. The CDR3 nucleotides are TGTGCCTCCCGGGGGGCGGGGGCCAATGAGCAGTTCTTC.